This T cell receptor (beta chain) is drawn from a study of shared clonotypes between healthy human individuals. Study details: Donors, aged 18 to 49, were a couple of women and a few men.

CDR1 is SGHTS and CDR2 is YDEGEE in the germline V gene. The V gene lost 0 bases and the J gene lost 5 bases, with 14 bases spanning the gap. The length of the CDR3 is 16 residues. This clone was seen a single time. Once extracted for a subset, genomic DNA was divided evenly among several immunoSEQ plates. Libraries were prepared by immunoSEQ multiplex PCR; TCRdb keeps only in-frame clonotypes and omits some of them. Seen here are fewer than 550,000 clones, 75% to 80% observed once, and the top ten hold roughly an eighth. This TCR was recovered from a middle-aged woman in good health. Some clones in this sample may be carry-over from other donors' samples. Material: PBMCs. V usage is TRBV5-8 and J usage is TRBJ1-4; D gene uncertain. The CDR3 DNA is TGTGCCAGCAGCTTGGGGGCGGCCCGGGAAAATGAAAAACTGTTTTTT. Translated, it gives CASSLGAARENEKLFF.